This entry describes one T cell receptor (beta chain). Its antigen is as yet unknown. A junction boundary mismatches the germline segment, possibly from a read error. Looked up from germline, CDR1 is MNHEY and CDR2 is SVGEGT. The CDR3 length is 14 residues. Genomic DNA constituted the template upon which TCR beta VDJ and CDR3 profiling was performed. TCRdb re-called the reads through MiXCR, storing one row per CDR3 protein. The sample records approximately 190,000 distinct CDR3 sequences, around three fifths being singletons. This specimen comes from a study of CD8+CD57+ T cells in acquired aplastic anemia. Whole-study context: Mean yield of DNA from sorted CD4+ and CD8+ cells was 2.5 to 4 ug. Regarding the study as a whole: Patients showed no significant difference from controls in CD8+ Simpson's diversity. Patients and controls shared some 29 CD8+ CDR3 sequences, which appeared highly expressed in patients and within their immunodominant clones.

Sequences were obtained from sorted CD4+, CD8+, or CD8+CD57+ T cells (not recorded which) from PBMCs. The chain combines TRBV6-2 or TRBV6-3 with TRBJ2-1; 13 nucleotides align to TRBD2. The TCR originated in a human donor with severe aplastic anemia or a healthy control (not recorded which). The CDR3 here is CASSGTSGAGEQVF. The CDR3 region has the DNA TGTGCCAGCTCAGGGACTAGCGGGGCGGGGGAGCAGGTCTTC.